The 26 T cell receptor beta chains below come from one sample, sequenced in a study of cytomegalovirus exposure and HLA in healthy donors. A multiplex PCR was run with 60 Vbeta primers and 13 Jbeta primers. Here immunoSEQ multiplex PCR was the method, and the copy in TCRdb shows in-frame clones only, minus some. This sample yields about 110,000 clones, of which roughly 70% are seen a single time; around 4% belongs to the top ten. The sequenced sample was PBMCs. These receptors were taken from a woman between 40 and 50 years old in good health and CMV-seropositive.

The chain links TRBV28 to TRBJ1-2; 10 positions agree with TRBD1. This CDR3 region has 16 residues. J lost 6 bases, V lost 4 bases, and 11 bases had no gene match. Germline V gives CDR1 MDHEN, CDR2 SYDVKM. CDR3 nucleotide sequence: TGTGCCAGCAGTTCACCTACGACAGGGGGCGGTAATGGCTACACCTTC. Its protein product is CASSSPTTGGGNGYTF.

This clone was found once. The genes are TRBV2 and TRBJ2-5, with D tentatively TRBD1 (5 bases). The CDR3 sequence is 13 residues long. Between the trimmed V and J ends, which lost 6 bases and 2 bases, there was a span of 10 bases. Germline CDR1 reads SNHLY; CDR2 reads FYNNEI. The CDR3 sequence: CASSRDLQETQYF. The CDR3 DNA follows: TGTGCCAGCAGCAGGGATTTACAAGAGACCCAGTACTTC.

This clone was seen only a few times. The rearrangement uses TRBV6-1 and TRBJ1-6; weak D call: TRBD1 (6 bases). Germline V lookup: CDR1 MNHNS, CDR2 SASEGT. This CDR3 is built from 16 residues. Trimming cost V 1 base and J 7 bases, with 14 bases left between them. CDR3 protein: CASSEGSGQGNSPLHF. CDR3 in DNA: TGTGCCAGCAGTGAAGGATCGGGGCAGGGGAATTCACCCCTCCACTTT.

CDR3 protein: CASKPGQYTDTQYF. The CDR3 DNA reads as TGTGCCAGCAAACCGGGACAGTACACAGATACGCAGTATTTT. The rearrangement links TRBV2 to TRBJ2-3; 7 nucleotides line up with TRBD1. Germline V lookup: CDR1 SNHLY, CDR2 FYNNEI. The CDR3 length is 14 residues. Trimming removed 7 bases from V and 2 bases from J; junction bases left unmatched: 6. The full variable domain, its missing parts supplied by reference TRBV2 and TRBJ2-3, is EPEVTQTPSHQVTQMGQEVILRCVPISNHLYFYWYRQILGQKVEFLVSFYNNEISEKSEIFDDQFSVERPDGSNFTLKIRSTKLEDSAMYFCASKPGQYTDTQYFGPGTRLTVL.

The chain links TRBV7-2 to TRBJ2-1; D is unresolved. Germline CDR1 SGHTA, CDR2 FQGNSA. This CDR3 spans 14 amino acids. Trimming cost V 3 bases and J 4 bases, with 10 bases left between them. The CDR3 DNA reads as TGTGCCAGCAGCTTCGGTGCTCATTACAATGAGCAGTTCTTC. As protein: CASSFGAHYNEQFF.

The chain recombines TRBV4-1 with TRBJ1-2; D is possibly TRBD1 (5 bases). Trimming took off 5 bases at V and 3 bases at J, with 13 bases between the two ends. The germline V gene has CDR1 MGHRA and CDR2 YSYEKL. CDR3 size: 14 residues. CDR3 sequence (DNA): TGCGCCAGCAGCACGGGTGGGGCCTACTATGGCTACACCTTC. This sequence encodes CASSTGGAYYGYTF.

The chain employs TRBV5-1 and TRBJ2-1; tentatively, D is TRBD2 (6 bases). Germline CDR1 SGHRS, CDR2 YFSETQ. The CDR3 runs to 15 residues. Trimming removed 0 bases from V and 6 bases from J, with 13 bases in between. The DNA of the CDR3 is TGCGCCAGCAGCTTGGCGGGGGAGTTTCGCAATGAGCAGTTCTTC. As protein: CASSLAGEFRNEQFF.

V usage is TRBV11-3 and J usage is TRBJ2-5; 7 bases are shared with TRBD1. The CDR3 spans 14 residues. Unmatched junction bases numbered 4, after V lost 1 base and J lost 5 bases. CDR1 and CDR2 from the germline V gene are SGHNT and YENEEA. CDR3 sequence reads: CASSLGQGGETQYF. CDR3 in DNA: TGTGCCAGCAGCTTAGGACAGGGTGGGGAGACCCAGTACTTC. Complete variable domain (other parts from reference TRBV11-3 and TRBJ2-5): EAGVVQSPRYKIIEKKQPVAFWCNPISGHNTLYWYLQNLGQGPELLIRYENEEAVDDSQLPKDRFSAERLKGVDSTLKIQPAELGDSAVYLCASSLGQGGETQYFGPGTRLLVL.

This chain links TRBV29-1 with TRBJ1-2, with 10 nucleotides matching TRBD1. Germline values: CDR1 SQVTM, CDR2 ANQGSEA. The CDR3 consists of 12 residues. V lost 7 bases to trimming and J lost 8 bases; unmatched junction nucleotides: 7. The CDR3 spells CSARQGAPGYTF. The CDR3 region has the DNA TGCAGCGCAAGACAGGGGGCGCCGGGCTACACCTTC.

V is TRBV10-3 and J is TRBJ1-2, with D maybe TRBD1 (5 bases). The ends were cut back, 2 bases at V and 0 bases at J, with 19 bases in the middle. This CDR3 spans 18 amino acids. Germline V gene lookup returns CDR1 ENHRY and CDR2 SYGVKD. As DNA, the CDR3 is TGTGCCATCAGTGAGGGGGGGTTTTACGGTGGAGCTAACTATGGCTACACCTTC. It yields the protein CAISEGGFYGGANYGYTF.

The gene calls are TRBV4-2 and TRBJ1-2; tentatively, D is TRBD1 (6 bases). This CDR3 comprises 16 residues. CDR1 is LGHNA, CDR2 YNFKEQ, per germline. V was shortened by 3 bases and J by 2 bases, with 16 bases between the two germline ends. The DNA for the CDR3 is TGTGCCAGCAGCCAGAGCAGGGGTCCCGGAAACTATGGCTACACCTTC. This codes for CASSQSRGPGNYGYTF.

The CDR3 region has the DNA TGTGCCAGCAGTTACTCGGGTTCAGGCACTTCACCCCTCCACTTT. As protein: CASSYSGSGTSPLHF. The gene calls are TRBV6-5 and TRBJ1-6; D is uncertain. Trimming removed 0 bases at V and 9 bases at J, with 12 bases between. From germline, CDR1 is MNHEY and CDR2 SVGAGI. The CDR3 covers 15 residues.

This chain connects TRBV7-3 to TRBJ2-2; weak D call: TRBD2 (6 bases). Trimming took off 3 bases at V and 7 bases at J, with 12 bases between the two ends. The CDR3 runs 14 residues. From germline, CDR1 is SGHTA and CDR2 FQGTGA. The CDR3 nucleotides read TGTGCCAGCAGCTTGAGTCTAGCGAGCGGGGAGCTGTTTTTT. Translated, it gives CASSLSLASGELFF.

This clone has more than one count but fewer than ten. The V gene is TRBV5-1, the J gene TRBJ2-1, with 10 bases matching TRBD1. J gave up 12 bases and V 0 bases, and 9 bases lay outside the gene matches. The CDR3 sequence is 15 residues long. Germline CDR1 SGHRS, CDR2 YFSETQ. CDR3 nucleotides: TGCGCCAGCAGCTTGGGACAGGGGGCGGGTCTTCGGCAGTTCTTC. This codes for CASSLGQGAGLRQFF. Together with reference TRBV5-1 and TRBJ2-1, the CDR3 gives the full variable domain: KAGVTQTPRYLIKTRGQQVTLSCSPISGHRSVSWYQQTPGQGLQFLFEYFSETQRNKGNFPGRFSGRQFSNSRSEMNVSTLELGDSALYLCASSLGQGAGLRQFFGPGTRLTVL.

The chain is built from TRBV7-6 and TRBJ2-5; TRBD1 might be the D (5 bases). V was clipped by 1 base and J by 5 bases, with 11 bases between them. CDR1 and CDR2 (germline): SGHVS, FNYEAQ. This CDR3 spans 14 amino acids. The CDR3 DNA reads as TGTGCCAGCAGCTTAGAGGGGCTAGGGGAGACCCAGTACTTC. The encoded protein is CASSLEGLGETQYF.

This clone was detected only a few times. This chain uses TRBV14 with TRBJ2-7, with 10 nucleotides matching TRBD1. Germline loops: CDR1 SGHDN, CDR2 FVKESK. Trimming took 2 bases from V and 3 from J; bases not matched to a gene: 7. The CDR3 is 16 amino acids. Here the CDR3 DNA reads TGTGCCAGCAGCCAAATTTTCGGGACAGGGGTCTACGAGCAGTACTTC. It encodes CASSQIFGTGVYEQYF. The entire variable domain, with the rest obtained from reference TRBV14 and TRBJ2-7, is as follows: EAGVTQFPSHSVIEKGQTVTLRCDPISGHDNLYWYRRVMGKEIKFLLHFVKESKQDESGMPNNRFLAERTGGTYSTLKVQPAELEDSGVYFCASSQIFGTGVYEQYFGPGTRLTVT.

The chain has TRBV5-1 and TRBJ2-6; D might be TRBD1 (5 bases). CDR3 length: 16 amino acids. Trimming pared 1 base from V and 0 bases from J, leaving 8 bases between. CDR1 SGHRS and CDR2 YFSETQ come from the germline V gene. CDR3 region: CASSLTGSSGANVLTF. DNA for the CDR3: TGCGCCAGCAGCTTGACAGGTAGCTCTGGGGCCAACGTCCTGACTTTC.

V is TRBV13 and J is TRBJ2-7; D remains unclear. The CDR3 is made up of 15 amino acids. Trimming cost V 2 bases and J 2 bases, with 13 bases left between them. From germline, CDR1 is PRHDT and CDR2 FYEKMQ (reference sequence). CDR3 sequence: CASSLQVTSTYEQYF. CDR3 DNA sequence: TGTGCCAGCAGCTTACAGGTGACGTCCACCTACGAGCAGTACTTC.

J is TRBJ1-2 and V is TRBV28; 7 nucleotides align to TRBD1. The CDR3 extends over 16 amino acids. The ends lost 5 bases at V and 7 bases at J; junction bases unmatched: 16. Germline V lookup: CDR1 MDHEN, CDR2 SYDVKM. The CDR3 DNA sequence: TGTGCCAGCAGTACCCCGGGACAGACCCGAAGGTTTGGCTACACCTTC. It is translated as CASSTPGQTRRFGYTF.

The chain links TRBV6-5 to TRBJ2-3, with 8 bases identical to TRBD2. CDR1 is MNHEY, CDR2 SVGAGI, per germline. The ends lost 6 bases at V and 2 bases at J; junction bases unmatched: 4. This CDR3 has 14 residues. CDR3 DNA: TGTGCCAGCAGAACTAGCGGTGCCACAGATACGCAGTATTTT. It encodes CASRTSGATDTQYF.

The rearrangement links TRBV11-3 to TRBJ2-2; maybe TRBD1 (6 bases). Germline lookup yields CDR1 SGHNT and CDR2 YENEEA. Trimming stripped 0 bases from V and 1 base from J, with 15 bases between. The CDR3 has 18 residues. CDR3 nucleotide sequence: TGTGCCAGCAGCTTAGATCGGTTGGGACACATGAACACCGGGGAGCTGTTTTTT. The encoded protein is CASSLDRLGHMNTGELFF.

The chain is built from TRBV2 and TRBJ2-5; 9 bases map to TRBD1. Matching the DNA end better, TRBJ2-7 makes the J call doubtful. Looked up from germline, CDR1 is SNHLY and CDR2 is FYNNEI. The CDR3 is 14 residues long. As DNA, the CDR3 is TGTGCCAGCAGTGAACAGGGACAGGGTTACGAGCAGTACTTC. It is translated as CASSEQGQGYEQYF.

The V gene is TRBV5-1, the J gene TRBJ2-3, with a tentative D call TRBD1 (6 bases). The length of the CDR3 is 16 residues. Trimming shortened V by 0 bases and J by 0 bases, and 11 bases separated the two germline ends. Germline CDR1 SGHRS, CDR2 YFSETQ. The chain's CDR3 is CASSLAQGGSTDTQYF. CDR3 coding DNA: TGCGCCAGCAGCTTGGCACAGGGTGGCAGCACAGATACGCAGTATTTT.

The rearrangement uses TRBV5-1 and TRBJ1-1; maybe TRBD1 (6 bases). CDR1 is SGHRS, CDR2 YFSETQ, per germline. The CDR3 totals 14 residues. Trimming cost V 5 bases and J 4 bases, with 15 bases left between them. The CDR3, as DNA: TGCGCCAGCAGAGAGGGGGGAGGGGGCACTGAAGCTTTCTTT. It yields the protein CASREGGGGTEAFF. Drawing the rest from reference TRBV5-1 and TRBJ1-1, the complete variable domain is KAGVTQTPRYLIKTRGQQVTLSCSPISGHRSVSWYQQTPGQGLQFLFEYFSETQRNKGNFPGRFSGRQFSNSRSEMNVSTLELGDSALYLCASREGGGGTEAFFGQGTRLTVV.

This clone was counted a few times. The rearrangement uses TRBV13 and TRBJ1-3; 7 bases are shared with TRBD1. Germline V gene lookup returns CDR1 PRHDT and CDR2 FYEKMQ (reference sequence). The CDR3 has 16 residues. After removal of 0 bases from V and 5 bases from J, the junction contained 7 bases not matched to a gene. The CDR3 region is CASSLGGRDSRNTIYF. CDR3 in DNA: TGTGCCAGCAGCTTAGGCGGAAGGGACAGCCGAAACACCATATATTTT.

This clone was counted only a few times. The V gene is TRBV9, the J gene TRBJ1-3; weak D call: TRBD1 (6 bases). The germline gives CDR1 SGDLS, CDR2 YYNGEE. The CDR3 length is 17 residues. V lost 3 bases, J lost 0 bases, and 16 bases lay in between. This CDR3 reads CASSALPQGTSGNTIYF. CDR3 nucleotide sequence: TGTGCCAGCAGCGCCCTTCCACAGGGTACCTCTGGAAACACCATATATTTT.